This passage covers 31 T cell receptor beta chains from one sample sequenced in a study of blood T cell repertoires in COVID-19. Measured with immunoSEQ multiplex PCR; TCRdb has only the in-frame clones, and not every one. The profile shows 200,000 to 300,000 clones, around nine tenths of them singletons. The sequenced material came from peripheral blood. Receptor source: a man older than 75 with acute or convalescent COVID-19.

This sequence joins TRBV6-5 and TRBJ2-7, with TRBD1 as a possible D gene (6 bases). V lost 5 bases and J 0 bases, leaving 11 bases between the germline ends. Germline CDR1 reads MNHEY; CDR2 reads SVGAGI. The CDR3 consists of 14 residues. The CDR3 DNA is TGTGCCAGCAGTACAGGGCCCAGCTCCTACGAGCAGTACTTC. Translation gives CASSTGPSSYEQYF.

The CDR3 bases are TGTGCCAGCCGAACAGATCCTAGCGGTCCGGCCAAAAACATTCAGTACTTC. This codes for CASRTDPSGPAKNIQYF. The chain employs TRBV7-2 and TRBJ2-4, with TRBD2 matching 7 bases. Germline CDR1 is SGHTA and CDR2 is FQGNSA. The CDR3 contains 17 residues. With 8 bases clipped from V and 1 base from J, the junction kept 14 bases outside the gene matches.

The V gene is TRBV9, the J gene TRBJ2-5; D is unclear. Germline CDR1 and CDR2: SGDLS and YYNGEE. The CDR3 totals 13 residues. The germline V and J ends were trimmed by 2 bases and 4 bases, with 9 bases remaining between them. Written as DNA, the CDR3 is TGTGCCAGCAGCGTCAGTGCCCTAGAGACCCAGTACTTC. Its protein product is CASSVSALETQYF.

The rearrangement links TRBV7-2 to TRBJ2-1, with D perhaps matching TRBD1 (5 bases). Trimming stripped 3 bases from V and 3 bases from J, with 9 bases between. Germline values: CDR1 SGHTA, CDR2 FQGNSA. The CDR3 totals 14 residues. In nucleotides, the CDR3 is TGTGCCAGCAGCTTTCTACAGGACTACAATGAGCAGTTCTTC. Its protein is CASSFLQDYNEQFF. Complete variable domain (other parts from reference TRBV7-2 and TRBJ2-1): GAGVSQSPSNKVTEKGKDVELRCDPISGHTALYWYRQSLGQGLEFLIYFQGNSAPDKSGLPSDRFSAERTGGSVSTLTIQRTQQEDSAVYLCASSFLQDYNEQFFGPGTRLTVL.

V usage is TRBV27 and J usage is TRBJ1-5, with TRBD1 as a possible D gene (5 bases). Trimming removed 6 bases from V and 15 bases from J, with 18 bases in between. The CDR3 is 12 residues long. The V gene's germline CDR1 is MNHEY and CDR2 SMNVEV (reference sequence). The CDR3 DNA is TGTGCCAGCAGCACCAGGACGGGGGGGAGGCATTTT. It encodes CASSTRTGGRHF.

This clone has only one observation. The genes are TRBV6-5 and TRBJ2-5; D uncertain. The CDR3 covers 13 residues. V gave up 8 bases and J gave up 7 bases, with 17 bases separating them. Per the germline V gene, CDR1 is MNHEY and CDR2 is SVGAGI. The DNA of the CDR3 is TGTGCCAGCCGTTCCCCGTCCTATGGGACCCAGTACTTC. Protein product: CASRSPSYGTQYF.

CDR3 bases: TGTGCCAGCAGCTTAGGGCAGCAACCGCAGTTCTTC. Translation: CASSLGQQPQFF. The chain joins TRBV7-3 to TRBJ2-1, with D hard to call. The CDR3 totals 12 residues. V lost 2 bases and J lost 12, with 11 bases in between. Germline V gene data show CDR1 as SGHTA and CDR2 as FQGTGA.

This clone has a single count. The V gene is TRBV9, the J gene TRBJ2-2, with D tentatively TRBD1 (5 bases). V shed 3 bases and J shed 7 bases, with 13 bases lying between them. The CDR3 totals 14 residues. Per germline, CDR1 SGDLS and CDR2 YYNGEE. The CDR3 DNA reads TGTGCCAGCAGCGCCCAGGGAAATTACGGGGAGCTGTTTTTT. This gives the protein CASSAQGNYGELFF.

CDR3 loop: CASSMQGTTGELFF. In DNA form, the CDR3 reads TGTGCCAGTAGTATGCAGGGGACCACCGGGGAGCTGTTTTTT. The V and J genes are TRBV19 and TRBJ2-2, with D maybe TRBD1 (6 bases). The CDR3 totals 14 residues. Trimming cost V 3 bases and J 4 bases, with 9 bases left between them. CDR1 and CDR2 (germline): LNHDA, SQIVND (reference sequence).

The chain combines TRBV19 with TRBJ2-2; no reliable D call. The ends were cut back, 3 bases at V and 0 bases at J, with 8 bases in the middle. Germline V CDR1 and CDR2: LNHDA, SQIVND (reference sequence). The CDR3 has 15 residues. CDR3 sequence reads: CASSMGSANTGELFF. The CDR3 DNA is TGTGCCAGTAGTATGGGCTCTGCGAACACCGGGGAGCTGTTTTTT.

A single count supports this clone. This chain uses TRBV6-2 or TRBV6-3 with TRBJ1-6, with 11 positions matching TRBD1. In germline, CDR1 is MNHEY, CDR2 SVGEGT. V was pared by 6 bases and J by 1 base, with 14 bases of the junction left unmatched. This CDR3 is 20 amino acids long. In DNA, the CDR3 is TGTGCCAGCAGCCGCTCAAGGACAGGGGGCGTCGGGTCCTATAATTCACCCCTCCACTTT. Translation gives CASSRSRTGGVGSYNSPLHF.

The rearrangement uses TRBV19 and TRBJ1-6; 9 nucleotides line up with TRBD1. V trimming: 3 bases; J trimming: 13 bases; junction bases outside the gene matches: 7. This CDR3 spans 14 amino acids. CDR1 and CDR2 from the germline V gene are LNHDA and SQIVND (reference sequence). DNA for the CDR3: TGTGCCAGTAGTATTGGACAGGGGACAGGGCCCCTCCACTTT. Its protein product is CASSIGQGTGPLHF.

The rearrangement joins TRBV3-1 (or the pseudogene TRBV3-2) to TRBJ2-7, with 15 bases lining up with TRBD2. V dropped 4 bases and J dropped 3; count of bases not matched to a gene: 10. Germline values: CDR1 LGHDT, CDR2 YNNKEL (reference sequence). The length of the CDR3 is 18 residues. The CDR3 DNA follows: TGTGCCAGCAGCCGGGGGACTAGCGGGGGGCAGCGCAACTACGAGCAGTACTTC. Encoded protein: CASSRGTSGGQRNYEQYF.

The chain employs TRBV7-2 and TRBJ2-5; 7 bases are shared with TRBD1. This CDR3 region has 13 residues. CDR1 is SGHTA, CDR2 FQGNSA, per germline. V lost 5 bases, J lost 4 bases, and 4 bases stayed unmatched. This CDR3 reads CASSIGQVETQYF. DNA for the CDR3: TGTGCCAGCAGCATCGGACAGGTAGAGACCCAGTACTTC.

This chain joins TRBV7-2 and TRBJ2-7; 8 bases fit TRBD1. V trimming: 5 bases; J trimming: 1 base; junction bases outside the gene matches: 1. Germline V gene sequence: CDR1 SGHTA, CDR2 FQGNSA. The CDR3 spans 13 residues. The CDR3 DNA is TGTGCCAGCAGCAGGGACAGGTCCTACGAGCAGTACTTC. It translates to CASSRDRSYEQYF.

This clone has a single count. V and J are TRBV6-1 and TRBJ1-3; D remains ambiguous. Germline V gene data show CDR1 as MNHNS and CDR2 as SASEGT. V was pared by 3 bases and J by 4 bases, with 10 bases between. This CDR3 contains 14 residues. The CDR3 region is CASSEHRSGNTIYF. The DNA of the CDR3 is TGTGCCAGCAGTGAGCACCGGAGCGGAAACACCATATATTTT.

The chain has TRBV7-3 and TRBJ1-1; tentatively, D is TRBD1 (5 bases). The length of the CDR3 is 16 residues. V was shortened by 2 bases and J by 4 bases, with 17 bases between the two germline ends. From germline, CDR1 is SGHTA and CDR2 FQGTGA. CDR3 residues: CASSLYPQGTGTEAFF. The CDR3 DNA is TGTGCCAGCAGCTTATACCCTCAGGGTACCGGCACTGAAGCTTTCTTT.

J is TRBJ2-1 and V is TRBV2, with 7 bases lining up with TRBD1. CDR3 length equals 15 residues. The V and J ends lost 5 bases and 2 bases, in that order; junction bases with no gene match: 6. Germline V gives CDR1 SNHLY, CDR2 FYNNEI. CDR3 protein: CASSPQGVAYNEQFF. DNA for the CDR3: TGTGCCAGCAGTCCTCAGGGGGTCGCCTACAATGAGCAGTTCTTC.

This clone was found a few times. The chain combines TRBV9 with TRBJ1-3; possible D gene TRBD1, 6 bases. CDR3 length: 17 residues. V was shortened by 0 bases and J by 0 bases, with 13 bases between the two germline ends. The germline V gene encodes CDR1 SGDLS and CDR2 YYNGEE. This CDR3 is CASSVASGQTSGNTIYF. In DNA, the CDR3 is TGTGCCAGCAGCGTAGCATCTGGACAGACCTCTGGAAACACCATATATTTT.

The chain combines TRBV5-1 with TRBJ1-3; weak D call: TRBD1 (6 bases). Trimming left V 3 bases short and J 0 bases short, with 7 bases between. There are 14 residues in the CDR3. CDR1 and CDR2 (germline): SGHRS, YFSETQ. The CDR3 nucleotides are TGCGCCAGCAGCTCACAGGGCTCTGGAAACACCATATATTTT. This codes for CASSSQGSGNTIYF.

The chain is built from TRBV7-9 and TRBJ2-3, with D possibly matching TRBD2 (5 bases). V lost 1 base and J lost 0, with 11 bases in between. Germline V gene data show CDR1 as SEHNR and CDR2 as FQNEAQ (reference sequence). The CDR3 runs to 16 residues. This chain's CDR3 is CASSLGVGASTDTQYF. The CDR3 nucleotides are TGTGCCAGCAGCTTAGGCGTGGGAGCTAGCACAGATACGCAGTATTTT.

This chain links TRBV6-5 with TRBJ1-2; D unresolved. In germline, CDR1 is MNHEY, CDR2 SVGAGI. V shed 0 bases and J shed 3 bases, with 11 bases lying between them. CDR3 length: 15 residues. DNA for the CDR3: TGTGCCAGCAGTTACTCGGCTCAAGTTTACTATGGCTACACCTTC. Protein product: CASSYSAQVYYGYTF.

The chain has TRBV3-1 (or the pseudogene TRBV3-2) and TRBJ2-2, with D possibly being TRBD1 (5 bases). Germline V gene data show CDR1 as LGHDT and CDR2 as YNNKEL (reference sequence). Trimming cost V 0 bases and J 5 bases, with 13 bases left between them. The CDR3 sequence is 16 residues long. As DNA, the CDR3 is TGTGCCAGCAGCCAAGAAAGGGGCGTGGGGACCGGGGAGCTGTTTTTT. This gives the protein CASSQERGVGTGELFF.

This chain links TRBV6-5 with TRBJ1-1; no definite D call. Trimming took 2 bases from V and 0 from J, leaving 10 bases between them. The CDR3 has 15 residues. CDR1 and CDR2 from the germline V gene are MNHEY and SVGAGI. The CDR3: CASSYRRTMNTEAFF. The CDR3 nucleotides read TGTGCCAGCAGTTACCGACGGACTATGAACACTGAAGCTTTCTTT.

This sequence joins TRBV19 and TRBJ2-5, with TRBD1 matching 11 bases. The CDR3 spans 14 residues. J lost 6 bases, V lost 4 bases, and 4 bases had no gene match. The germline CDR1 and CDR2 sequences are LNHDA and SQIVND (reference sequence). CDR3: CASSKDRGLQTQYF. CDR3 coding DNA: TGTGCCAGTAGTAAGGACAGGGGGCTTCAGACCCAGTACTTC.

The chain recombines TRBV6-5 with TRBJ2-5, with 7 bases identical to TRBD1. CDR1 is MNHEY and CDR2 is SVGAGI in the germline V gene. The CDR3 runs 15 residues. Trimming took 4 bases from V and 3 from J; bases not matched to a gene: 8. In DNA form, the CDR3 reads TGTGCCAGCAGTTCCCTCGGAACAGGGGAAGAGACCCAGTACTTC. Translating it yields CASSSLGTGEETQYF.

The chain combines TRBV27 with TRBJ2-1, with 7 bases that match TRBD2. This CDR3 is built from 15 residues. With 6 bases clipped from V and 10 bases from J, the junction kept 15 bases outside the gene matches. CDR1 and CDR2 from the germline V gene are MNHEY and SMNVEV (reference sequence). CDR3 coding DNA: TGTGCCAGCAGACCGAATCAGCGGGGCCGGGGCGAGCAGTTCTTC. Encoded protein: CASRPNQRGRGEQFF.

The V call is TRBV9, the J call TRBJ2-3; TRBD2 matches at 9 bases. This CDR3 is built from 16 residues. V was clipped by 0 bases and J by 2 bases; unmatched bases: 4. Germline CDR1 is SGDLS and CDR2 is YYNGEE. The chain's CDR3 is CASSVATSGATDTQYF. The CDR3 nucleotides read TGTGCCAGCAGCGTAGCGACTAGCGGTGCCACAGATACGCAGTATTTT.

The chain links TRBV19 to TRBJ2-3; D is undetermined. The germline V gene has CDR1 LNHDA and CDR2 SQIVND (reference sequence). The V and J ends lost 3 bases and 6 bases respectively, with 7 bases between them. The CDR3 covers 12 residues. This CDR3 reads CASSISMDTQYF. CDR3 nucleotide sequence: TGTGCCAGTAGTATCTCTATGGATACGCAGTATTTT.

This clone was counted a single time. The V call is TRBV6-5, the J call TRBJ1-1; unclear D gene. CDR1 is MNHEY, CDR2 SVGAGI, per germline. CDR3 length: 13 residues. Between the trimmed V and J ends, which lost 7 bases and 3 bases, there was a span of 12 bases. In DNA form, the CDR3 reads TGTGCCAGCACCTCCCGAGGCTACACTGAAGCTTTCTTT. This sequence encodes CASTSRGYTEAFF.

This clone was recorded once. The chain employs TRBV6-6 and TRBJ2-7; 9 bases match TRBD2. This CDR3 region has 13 residues. Germline CDR1 MNHNY, CDR2 SVGAGI (reference sequence). V lost 6 bases and J lost 4; bases outside the gene matches: 4. The CDR3 here is CASRREGRYEQYF. Written as DNA, the CDR3 is TGTGCCAGCAGGCGGGAGGGCCGGTACGAGCAGTACTTC.